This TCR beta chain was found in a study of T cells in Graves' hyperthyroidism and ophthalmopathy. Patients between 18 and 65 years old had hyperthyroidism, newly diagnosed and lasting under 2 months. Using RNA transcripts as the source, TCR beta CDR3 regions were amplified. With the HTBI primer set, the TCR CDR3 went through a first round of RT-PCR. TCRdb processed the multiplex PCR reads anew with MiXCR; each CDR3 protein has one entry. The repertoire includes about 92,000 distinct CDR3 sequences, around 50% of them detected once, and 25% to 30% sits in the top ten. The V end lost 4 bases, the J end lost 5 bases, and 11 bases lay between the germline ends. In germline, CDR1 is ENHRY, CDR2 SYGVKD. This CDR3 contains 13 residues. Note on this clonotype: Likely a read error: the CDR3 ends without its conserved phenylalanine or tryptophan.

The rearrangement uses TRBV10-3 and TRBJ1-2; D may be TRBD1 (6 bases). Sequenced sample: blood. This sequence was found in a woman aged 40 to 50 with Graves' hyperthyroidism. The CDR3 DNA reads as TGTGCCATCAGTGGGTCCGACAGGTATGGCTACACCTAC. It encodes CAISGSDRYGYTY.